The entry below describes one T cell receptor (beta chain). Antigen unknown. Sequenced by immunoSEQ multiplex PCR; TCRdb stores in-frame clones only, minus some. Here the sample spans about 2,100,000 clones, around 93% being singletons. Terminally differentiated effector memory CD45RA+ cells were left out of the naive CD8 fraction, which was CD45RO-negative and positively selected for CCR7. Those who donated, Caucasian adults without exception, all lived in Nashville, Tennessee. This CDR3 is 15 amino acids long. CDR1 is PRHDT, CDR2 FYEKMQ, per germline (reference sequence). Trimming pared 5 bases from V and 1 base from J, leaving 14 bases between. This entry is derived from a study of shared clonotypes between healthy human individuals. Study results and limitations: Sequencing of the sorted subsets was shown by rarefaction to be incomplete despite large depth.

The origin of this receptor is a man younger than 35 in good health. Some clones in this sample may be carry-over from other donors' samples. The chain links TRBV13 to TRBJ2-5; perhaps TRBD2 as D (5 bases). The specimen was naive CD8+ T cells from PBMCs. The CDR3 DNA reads TGTGCCAGCAGCCGGGATGGAGGCAGCCAAGAGACCCAGTACTTC. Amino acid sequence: CASSRDGGSQETQYF.